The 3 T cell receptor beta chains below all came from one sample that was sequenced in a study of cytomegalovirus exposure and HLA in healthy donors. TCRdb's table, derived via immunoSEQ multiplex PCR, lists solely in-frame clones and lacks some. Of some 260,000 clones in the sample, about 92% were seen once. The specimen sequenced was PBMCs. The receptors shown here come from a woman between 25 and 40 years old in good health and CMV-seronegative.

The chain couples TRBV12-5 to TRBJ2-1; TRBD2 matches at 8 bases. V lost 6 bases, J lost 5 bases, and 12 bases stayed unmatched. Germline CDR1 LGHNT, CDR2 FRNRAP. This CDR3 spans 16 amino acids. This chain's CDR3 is CASGPGAGAGNNEQFF. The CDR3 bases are TGTGCTAGTGGCCCCGGAGCGGGGGCGGGTAACAATGAGCAGTTCTTC.

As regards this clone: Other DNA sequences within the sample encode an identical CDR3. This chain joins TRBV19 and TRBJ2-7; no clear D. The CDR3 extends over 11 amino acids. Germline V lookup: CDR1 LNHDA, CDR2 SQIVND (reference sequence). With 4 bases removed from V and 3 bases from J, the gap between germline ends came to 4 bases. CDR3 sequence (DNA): TGTGCCAGTAGTACCGGCTACGAGCAGTACTTC. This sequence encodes CASSTGYEQYF.

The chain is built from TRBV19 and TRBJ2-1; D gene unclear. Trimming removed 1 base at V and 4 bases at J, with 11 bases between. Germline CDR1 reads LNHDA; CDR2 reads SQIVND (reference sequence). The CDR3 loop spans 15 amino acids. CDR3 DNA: TGTGCCAGTAGTATAGGGGGTAGCTTATACAATGAGCAGTTCTTC. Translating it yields CASSIGGSLYNEQFF.